The 15 T cell receptor beta chains reported below all come from one sample, sequenced in a study of blood T cells in healthy people across ages. Then a second PCR, running roughly 7 to 11 cycles, was carried out with a sample-barcoded 5' primer and a J-beta primer mix. Via MiXCR, TCRdb re-called the 5' RACE reads, giving one row per CDR3 protein. The data show about 970,000 distinct CDR3 sequences, 51% seen once. The source material was blood. The receptors originated from a woman aged 60-75 years in good health.

This clonotype has just a few counts. This rearrangement joins TRBV2 to TRBJ2-3, with D tentatively TRBD2 (5 bases). Germline V CDR1 and CDR2: SNHLY, FYNNEI. The CDR3 length is 13 residues. The V end was cut by 7 bases, the J end by 3 bases, with 11 bases between. The DNA for the CDR3 is TGTGCCAGCAATTGGACTCCGACAGATACGCAGTATTTT. Protein product: CASNWTPTDTQYF.

V and J are TRBV28 and TRBJ2-1; possible D gene TRBD2, 6 bases. CDR3 length equals 15 residues. V lost 7 bases, J lost 5 bases, and 18 bases lay in between. Germline CDR1 is MDHEN and CDR2 is SYDVKM. Written as DNA, the CDR3 is TGTGCCAGCAAAAGTTACGGACTACAAAACAATGAGCAGTTCTTC. This translates into CASKSYGLQNNEQFF.

This chain joins TRBV6-6 and TRBJ2-1; D is ambiguous. This CDR3 spans 12 amino acids. V lost 8 bases, J lost 5 bases, and 10 bases lay in between. Germline V CDR1 and CDR2: MNHNY, SVGAGI (reference sequence). This chain's CDR3 is CASLAGDNEQFF. CDR3 nucleotide sequence: TGTGCCAGCCTGGCTGGGGACAATGAGCAGTTCTTC.

The V call is TRBV6-5, the J call TRBJ1-4; a weak D match, TRBD1 (5 bases). V was trimmed by 6 bases and J by 8 bases, leaving 19 bases between them. The CDR3 sequence is 15 residues long. From germline, CDR1 is MNHEY and CDR2 SVGAGI. CDR3 protein: CASSPRIGAGEKLFF. The CDR3 DNA is TGTGCCAGCAGCCCTCGCATTGGGGCTGGGGAAAAACTGTTTTTT.

The chain recombines TRBV18 with TRBJ1-2; the match to TRBD1 covers 10 bases. The germline V gene encodes CDR1 KGHSH and CDR2 LQKENI. V lost 1 base and J lost 6; bases outside the gene matches: 14. This CDR3 region has 18 residues. CDR3 residues: CASSPLKSPGQGTHGYTF. The DNA of the CDR3 is TGTGCCAGCTCACCACTAAAATCTCCGGGACAGGGGACCCATGGCTACACCTTC.

The chain carries TRBV7-9 and TRBJ2-4; D not resolved. V dropped 4 bases and J dropped 15 bases, with 22 bases sitting between them. Germline V CDR1 and CDR2: SEHNR, FQNEAQ (reference sequence). The CDR3 extends over 14 amino acids. The CDR3 sequence: CASSSLRRPWPTYF. The CDR3 DNA sequence: TGTGCCAGCAGCTCACTACGACGCCCGTGGCCCACGTACTTC.

This clonotype has more than one count but fewer than ten. This rearrangement joins TRBV29-1 to TRBJ2-3; 7 bases are shared with TRBD2. V lost 1 base to trimming and J lost 0 bases; unmatched junction nucleotides: 4. There are 15 residues in the CDR3. Germline lookup yields CDR1 SQVTM and CDR2 ANQGSEA. This chain's CDR3 is CSVEASGTSTDTQYF. DNA of the CDR3: TGCAGCGTTGAAGCAAGCGGGACTAGCACAGATACGCAGTATTTT.

For this clonotype: One end of the junction does not line up with germline, which may come from a read error. This sequence joins TRBV12-3 or TRBV12-4 and TRBJ2-2; D remains ambiguous. CDR3 length: 15 amino acids. CDR3 in amino acids: CAGSFFWAGTGELFF. CDR3 DNA sequence: TGTGCCGGCAGTTTTTTCTGGGCCGGAACCGGGGAGCTGTTTTTT.

This clonotype appeared a few times. The gene calls are TRBV12-3 or TRBV12-4 and TRBJ2-7; D not certain. The CDR3 extends over 14 amino acids. Trimming cost V 7 bases and J 1 base, with 14 bases left between them. CDR3 in DNA: TGTGCCAGCAAAAATGAGGAGCGTTCCTACGAGCAGTACTTC. Protein: CASKNEERSYEQYF.

This clonotype was observed a few times. The rearrangement links TRBV7-2 to TRBJ2-5; 7 bases align to TRBD1. CDR3 size: 15 residues. Trimming took 1 base from V and 1 from J; bases not matched to a gene: 3. The germline V gene encodes CDR1 SGHTA and CDR2 FQGNSA. The CDR3 DNA reads TGTGCCAGCAGCTTAGACCGGGACAGCCAAGAGACCCAGTACTTC. This sequence encodes CASSLDRDSQETQYF.

The table lists this clonotype with a few counts. The chain is built from TRBV28 and TRBJ1-4, with 10 nucleotides matching TRBD1. This CDR3 comprises 15 residues. Germline V gene data show CDR1 as MDHEN and CDR2 as SYDVKM. The V segment lost 4 bases and the J segment 7 bases; nucleotides outside the gene matches: 6. The CDR3 DNA sequence: TGTGCCAGCAGTTCCCGGGACAGGGGTCGTGAAAAACTGTTTTTT. Its translation: CASSSRDRGREKLFF.

This chain links TRBV20-1 with TRBJ1-6; D is possibly TRBD1 (6 bases). The CDR3 totals 17 residues. Deletions cut 6 bases from V and 10 bases from J, with 28 bases between. Germline CDR1 DFQATT, CDR2 SNEGSKA (reference sequence). The DNA for the CDR3 is TGCAGTGCCACCGACGCAGGGGCACTTCTCCGAGGGTCACCCCTCCACTTT. This gives the protein CSATDAGALLRGSPLHF.

The rearrangement uses TRBV9 and TRBJ2-3; 9 bases are shared with TRBD2. The CDR3 totals 17 residues. Germline loops: CDR1 SGDLS, CDR2 YYNGEE. Trimming cost V 0 bases and J 2 bases; bases outside gene matches: 7. In DNA form, the CDR3 reads TGTGCCAGCAGCGTAGAGTCAGCGGGAGGATCCACAGATACGCAGTATTTT. This codes for CASSVESAGGSTDTQYF.

This clonotype has more than one count but fewer than ten. The rearrangement uses TRBV7-2 and TRBJ2-6, with 10 bases fitting TRBD2. The CDR3 loop spans 17 amino acids. Germline CDR1 and CDR2: SGHTA and FQGNSA. J gave up 0 bases and V 4 bases, and 3 bases lay outside the gene matches. The CDR3 region is CASSSSGRASGANVLTF. CDR3 DNA sequence: TGTGCCAGCAGCTCTAGCGGGAGAGCCTCTGGGGCCAACGTCCTGACTTTC.

This clonotype occurred a few times. The chain couples TRBV25-1 to TRBJ2-5; D may be TRBD1 (6 bases). With the DNA end fitting TRBJ2-7 better, the J assignment may be wrong. Germline V gene sequence: CDR1 MGHDK, CDR2 SYGVNS. CDR3 length: 12 amino acids. This CDR3 reads CASRQGLGEQYF. CDR3 DNA sequence: TGTGCCAGCAGACAGGGTTTAGGCGAGCAGTACTTC.